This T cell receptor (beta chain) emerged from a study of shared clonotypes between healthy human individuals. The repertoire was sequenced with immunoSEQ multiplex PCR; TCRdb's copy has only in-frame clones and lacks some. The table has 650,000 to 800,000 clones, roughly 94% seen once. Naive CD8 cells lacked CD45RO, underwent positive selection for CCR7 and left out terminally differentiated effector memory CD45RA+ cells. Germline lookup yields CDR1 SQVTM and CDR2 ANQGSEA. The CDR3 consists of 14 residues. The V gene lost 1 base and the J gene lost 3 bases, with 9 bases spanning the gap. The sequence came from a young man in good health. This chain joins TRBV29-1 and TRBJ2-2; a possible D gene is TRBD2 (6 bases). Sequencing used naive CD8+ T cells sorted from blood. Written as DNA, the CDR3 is TGCAGCGTTGAAGGCGCGGGGTACACCGGGGAGCTGTTTTTT. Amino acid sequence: CSVEGAGYTGELFF.